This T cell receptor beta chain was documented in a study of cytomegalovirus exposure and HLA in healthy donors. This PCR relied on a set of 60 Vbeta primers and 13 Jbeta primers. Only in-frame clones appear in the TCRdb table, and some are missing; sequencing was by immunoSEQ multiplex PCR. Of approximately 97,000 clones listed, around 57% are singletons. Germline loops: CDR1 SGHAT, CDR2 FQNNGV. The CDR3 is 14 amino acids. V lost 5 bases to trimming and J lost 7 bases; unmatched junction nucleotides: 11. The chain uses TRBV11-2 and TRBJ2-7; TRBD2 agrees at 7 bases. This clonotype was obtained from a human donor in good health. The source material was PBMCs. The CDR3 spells CASSHPGGAGEQYF. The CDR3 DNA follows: TGTGCCAGCAGCCATCCTGGAGGAGCGGGGGAGCAGTACTTC. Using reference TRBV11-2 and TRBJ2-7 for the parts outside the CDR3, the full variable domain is EAGVAQSPRYKIIEKRQSVAFWCNPISGHATLYWYQQILGQGPKLLIQFQNNGVVDDSQLPKDRFSAERLKGVDSTLKIQPAKLEDSAVYLCASSHPGGAGEQYFGPGTRLTVT.